The rows below give T cell receptor beta chains drawn from one sample of a study of T cell repertoires in cytomegalovirus infection. TCRdb ran MiXCR on the reads and lists one entry per CDR3 protein. The repertoire holds approximately 50,000 distinct CDR3 sequences, with around a fifth as singletons. No antigen has been identified for these receptors. The sample here was CD8+ T cells from cultured PBMCs, taken from culture after CMV antigen stimulation. The receptors stem from a human donor in good health (CMV status not recorded). Some clones in this sample may be carry-over from other donors' samples. Both conserved end residues are part of each CDR3. D genes are given only for firm matches. Size tells how often a clone was seen (once, few, many) or the class of an expanded clone, and some rows leave it out.

length	J	V	D	size	CDR3	DNA
13	TRBJ2-7	TRBV14	NA	NA	CASSQVGPDEQYF	TGTGCCAGCAGCCAAGTGGGCCCGGACGAGCAGTACTTC
16	TRBJ1-1	TRBV7-6	NA	NA	CASSLASPQLNTEAFF	TGTGCCAGCAGCTTAGCGTCTCCACAGTTGAACACTGAAGCTTTCTTT
10	TRBJ2-2	TRBV12-3/TRBV12-4	NA	few	CASSGGELFF	TGTGCCAGCAGCGGCGGGGAGCTGTTTTTT
15	TRBJ2-2	TRBV7-9	NA	few	CATKGPGEHTGELFF	TGTGCCACCAAAGGCCCGGGGGAACACACCGGGGAGCTGTTTTTT
15	TRBJ2-1	TRBV12-3/TRBV12-4	NA	NA	CASSPLLGRYNEQFF	TGTGCCAGCAGTCCCCTTTTAGGCCGGTACAATGAGCAGTTCTTC
13	TRBJ1-2	TRBV4-1	NA	NA	CASSQGGTTVYTF	TGCGCCAGCAGCCAAGGGGGCACCACCGTCTACACCTTC
13	TRBJ2-7	TRBV6-2/TRBV6-3	NA	NA	CATLPGPIAEQYF	TGTGCCACCCTCCCGGGACCCATAGCGGAGCAGTACTTC
13	TRBJ2-7	TRBV7-9	TRBD2	NA	CASSFGGGDEQYF	TGTGCCAGCAGCTTTGGGGGGGGGGACGAGCAGTACTTC
18	TRBJ1-6	TRBV7-2	NA	NA	CASSLVAAGRSYNSPLHF	TGTGCCAGCAGCTTAGTAGCGGCAGGGAGGTCCTATAATTCACCCCTCCACTTT
13	TRBJ2-7	TRBV10-3	NA	NA	CAVGRAASYEQYF	TGTGCCGTGGGGCGGGCTGCTTCCTACGAGCAGTACTTC
14	TRBJ1-3	TRBV7-2	NA	NA	CASSPQGLGNTIYF	TGTGCCAGCAGCCCACAGGGACTCGGAAACACCATATATTTT
15	TRBJ2-5	TRBV7-7	NA	NA	CASSLTVDSGRTQYF	TGTGCCAGCAGCTTAACGGTGGACTCCGGTCGAACCCAGTACTTC
15	TRBJ1-5	TRBV20-1	NA	NA	CSARVGAEVNQPQHF	TGCAGTGCTAGAGTCGGTGCGGAGGTCAATCAGCCCCAGCATTTT
13	TRBJ2-6	TRBV7-9	NA	NA	CASSFIGANVLTF	TGTGCCAGCAGCTTTATTGGGGCCAACGTCCTGACTTTC
15	TRBJ2-3	TRBV12-3/TRBV12-4	NA	NA	CASTLGVPNTDTQYF	TGTGCCAGCACCTTGGGGGTACCCAACACAGATACGCAGTATTTT
14	TRBJ1-6	TRBV27	NA	NA	CASRDPTGNSPLHF	TGTGCCAGCAGGGATCCCACGGGTAATTCACCCCTCCACTTT
15	TRBJ1-2	TRBV5-6	NA	few	CASSVTDRAFWGYTF	TGTGCCAGCAGCGTGACGGACCGGGCCTTTTGGGGCTACACCTTC
14	TRBJ1-1	TRBV4-1	TRBD1	NA	CASSWTGANTESFF	TGCGCCAGCAGCTGGACAGGGGCGAACACTGAATCTTTCTTT
15	TRBJ1-1	TRBV5-6	TRBD1	NA	CASSLSTGGFTEAFF	TGTGCCAGCAGCTTGTCAACAGGGGGCTTCACTGAAGCTTTCTTT
15	TRBJ2-3	TRBV7-8	NA	few	CASSLAPLDPGTQYF	TGTGCCAGCAGCTTAGCGCCCCTTGACCCGGGTACGCAGTATTTT
14	TRBJ1-4	TRBV3-1	TRBD1	NA	CASTLGTGDEKLFF	TGTGCCAGCACTCTTGGGACAGGGGACGAAAAACTGTTTTTT
15	TRBJ2-7	TRBV7-9	TRBD2	NA	CASSGPTSGGYEQYF	TGTGCCAGCAGCGGTCCAACTAGCGGGGGCTACGAGCAGTACTTC
16	TRBJ2-1	TRBV6-8	NA	NA	CASSWDMEVPNNEQFF	TGTGCCAGCAGTTGGGATATGGAAGTTCCCAACAATGAGCAGTTCTTC
13	TRBJ2-3	TRBV6-6	NA	NA	CASSLREPDTQYF	TGTGCCAGCAGTCTTAGGGAACCAGATACGCAGTATTTT
16	TRBJ2-1	TRBV20-1	NA	few	CSARPATLGKPNEQFF	TGCAGTGCCCGCCCCGCGACCCTGGGGAAGCCCAATGAGCAGTTCTTC
14	TRBJ1-1	TRBV7-8	TRBD1	many	CASSLPGGNTEAFF	TGTGCCAGCAGCCTTCCAGGGGGCAACACTGAAGCTTTCTTT
17	TRBJ1-2	TRBV4-2	TRBD1	NA	CASSQENRGALNYGYTF	TGTGCCAGCAGCCAAGAAAACAGGGGAGCTCTTAACTATGGCTACACCTTC
14	TRBJ2-2	TRBV4-1	NA	few	CASSQDADTGELFF	TGCGCCAGCAGCCAAGATGCGGACACCGGGGAGCTGTTTTTT
13	TRBJ1-5	TRBV7-9	NA	NA	CASSPDLNQPQHF	TGTGCCAGCAGCCCGGACCTAAATCAGCCCCAGCATTTT
14	TRBJ1-1	TRBV12-3/TRBV12-4	TRBD1	NA	CASTVRQGVTEAFF	TGTGCCAGCACCGTCCGACAGGGGGTAACTGAAGCTTTCTTT
14	TRBJ1-1	TRBV7-8	NA	NA	CAISFQGANTEAFF	TGTGCCATCAGCTTTCAGGGTGCTAACACTGAAGCTTTCTTT
13	TRBJ1-1	TRBV7-8	NA	few	CASTWGGNTEAFF	TGTGCCAGCACCTGGGGGGGGAACACTGAAGCTTTCTTT
16	TRBJ2-1	TRBV4-1	NA	few	CASSQLDMLSYNEQFF	TGCGCCAGCAGCCAGTTGGACATGCTCTCCTACAATGAGCAGTTCTTC
14	TRBJ1-5	TRBV6-6	NA	NA	CASTLLSGPQPQHF	TGTGCCAGCACTCTACTGTCGGGTCCTCAGCCCCAGCATTTT
15	TRBJ1-6	TRBV7-8	NA	few	CASSLVDVRDSPLHF	TGTGCCAGCAGCTTAGTAGACGTGAGGGATTCACCCCTCCACTTT
17	TRBJ1-1	TRBV2	NA	NA	CASIGADVPSKGTEAFF	TGTGCCAGCATTGGAGCGGACGTCCCGTCTAAAGGGACTGAAGCTTTCTTT
14	TRBJ2-7	TRBV7-9	NA	few	CASSLGSSIYEQYF	TGTGCCAGCAGCTTAGGGTCCAGTATCTACGAGCAGTACTTC
16	TRBJ2-3	TRBV4-1	TRBD2	NA	CASSQVAGGTPDTQYF	TGTGCCAGCAGCCAAGTAGCGGGGGGCACCCCAGATACGCAGTATTTT
15	TRBJ1-4	TRBV4-1	NA	NA	CASSQEAGYNEKLFF	TGCGCCAGCAGCCAAGAGGCAGGTTATAATGAAAAACTGTTTTTT
15	TRBJ2-3	TRBV2	NA	once	CASSEWREWTDTQYF	TGTGCCAGCAGTGAGTGGAGGGAATGGACAGATACGCAGTATTTT
15	TRBJ2-3	TRBV7-6	NA	NA	CASSLGQQRSDTQYF	TGTGCCAGCAGCTTAGGTCAACAGCGTTCAGATACGCAGTATTTT
21	TRBJ2-2	TRBV10-1	NA	few	CASSESITLQGQPGRTGELFF	TGCGCCAGCAGTGAGTCGATAACCCTCCAAGGACAGCCGGGTCGGACCGGGGAGCTGTTTTTT
14	TRBJ1-6	TRBV7-2	NA	few	CASSFRELNSPLHF	TGTGCCAGCAGCTTCAGGGAGTTGAATTCACCCCTCCACTTT
14	TRBJ1-1	TRBV7-2	NA	few	CASLMQGMNTEAFF	TGTGCCAGCCTGATGCAGGGGATGAACACTGAAGCTTTCTTT
16	TRBJ1-5	TRBV7-2	NA	NA	CASSSEAGETNQPQHF	TGTGCCAGCAGCTCAGAAGCAGGGGAAACTAATCAGCCCCAGCATTTT
15	TRBJ1-2	TRBV4-1	TRBD1	NA	CASSPRTGANYGYTF	TGCGCCAGCAGCCCAAGGACAGGGGCGAACTATGGCTACACCTTC
13	TRBJ2-7	TRBV20-1	TRBD1	NA	CSAPDRDGYEQYF	TGCAGTGCTCCTGACAGGGATGGTTACGAGCAGTACTTC